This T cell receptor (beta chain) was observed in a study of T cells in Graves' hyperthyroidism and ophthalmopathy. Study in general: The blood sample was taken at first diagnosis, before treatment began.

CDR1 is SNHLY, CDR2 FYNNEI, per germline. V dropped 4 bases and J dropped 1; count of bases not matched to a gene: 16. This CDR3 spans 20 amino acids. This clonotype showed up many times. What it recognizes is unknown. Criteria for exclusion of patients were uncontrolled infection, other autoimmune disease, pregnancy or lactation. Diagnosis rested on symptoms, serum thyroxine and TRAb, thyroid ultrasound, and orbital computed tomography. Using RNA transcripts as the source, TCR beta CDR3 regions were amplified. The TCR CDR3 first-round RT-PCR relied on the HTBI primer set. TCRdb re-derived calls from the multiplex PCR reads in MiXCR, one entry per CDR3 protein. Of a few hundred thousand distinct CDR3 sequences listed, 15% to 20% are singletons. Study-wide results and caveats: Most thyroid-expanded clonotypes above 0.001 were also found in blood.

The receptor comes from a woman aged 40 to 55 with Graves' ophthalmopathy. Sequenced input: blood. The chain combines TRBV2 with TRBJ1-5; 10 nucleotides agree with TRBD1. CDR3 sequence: CASSVPRPGQGFESNQPQHF. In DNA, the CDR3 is TGTGCCAGCAGTGTTCCCCGACCGGGACAGGGGTTCGAGAGCAATCAGCCCCAGCATTTT.